This T cell receptor (beta chain) was sequenced in a study of patients and donors after allogeneic stem cell transplantation. MiXCR was run by TCRdb on the RT-PCR reads, yielding one entry per CDR3 protein. The sample shows 150,000 to 200,000 distinct CDR3 sequences, about a quarter of them seen only once. Trimming took 4 bases from V and 1 from J, leaving 5 bases between them. This CDR3 comprises 13 residues. This clonotype was seen a handful of times. Sequenced input: blood, either unsorted or a sorted T cell fraction (not recorded which). This chain links TRBV23-1 with TRBJ2-1, with D unclear. TRBV23-1 is given ORF status, its function remaining uncertain. This sequence originates from a human donor who was either an allogeneic HSCT recipient or a stem cell or donor lymphocyte infusion donor (not recorded which). It is not recorded whose cells these are; they may come from a transplant donor. The CDR3 loop reads CASSLGSYNEQFF. DNA of the CDR3: TGCGCCAGCAGTCTCGGATCCTACAATGAGCAGTTCTTC.